These 23 T cell receptor beta chains originate from one sample sequenced in a study of blood T cell repertoires in COVID-19. TCRdb's copy holds only in-frame clones and misses some; the assay was immunoSEQ multiplex PCR. The data contain some 460,000 clones, roughly 90% of them seen just once; the ten biggest clones take up around 4.5%. The material sequenced was peripheral blood. Receptor source: a woman in her 30s with acute or convalescent COVID-19.

The V and J genes are TRBV2 and TRBJ1-5; 9 positions match TRBD1. V was clipped by 5 bases and J by 4 bases; unmatched bases: 15. The CDR3 runs to 18 residues. From germline, CDR1 is SNHLY and CDR2 FYNNEI. CDR3 protein: CASSYKTGGAGQNQPQHF. DNA for the CDR3: TGTGCCAGCAGTTACAAAACAGGGGGCGCTGGGCAAAATCAGCCCCAGCATTTT.

The gene calls are TRBV27 and TRBJ2-1, with 12 bases aligning to TRBD2. The CDR3 contains 15 residues. Germline CDR1 is MNHEY and CDR2 is SMNVEV (reference sequence). Trimming took 5 bases from V and 7 from J; bases not matched to a gene: 6. The CDR3 coding sequence is TGTGCCAGCAGTCGACTAGCGGGGGAGGAAAATGAGCAGTTCTTC. It encodes CASSRLAGEENEQFF.

CDR3 amino acids: CASGLVTGELFF. The CDR3 region has the DNA TGTGCCAGCGGACTCGTGACCGGGGAGCTGTTTTTT. The chain employs TRBV6-5 and TRBJ2-2; TRBD2 might be the D (5 bases). Germline CDR1 is MNHEY and CDR2 is SVGAGI. The V end lost 8 bases, the J end lost 5 bases, and 9 bases lay between the germline ends. This CDR3 is built from 12 residues.

The gene calls are TRBV4-1 and TRBJ1-2; D is unresolved. This CDR3 is 15 amino acids long. V dropped 4 bases and J dropped 6 bases, with 18 bases sitting between them. CDR1 and CDR2 from the germline V gene are MGHRA and YSYEKL. The CDR3 DNA reads TGCGCCAGCAGCCGACCCCGGGATCAAGGACATGGCTACACCTTC. Encoded protein: CASSRPRDQGHGYTF.

The chain employs TRBV6-5 and TRBJ2-3, with D maybe TRBD2 (6 bases). The V end was cut by 7 bases, the J end by 3 bases, with 17 bases between. CDR1 and CDR2 (germline): MNHEY, SVGAGI. The CDR3 loop spans 15 amino acids. CDR3 protein: CASTPEGIQTDTQYF. The CDR3 coding sequence is TGTGCCAGCACTCCGGAGGGGATTCAGACAGATACGCAGTATTTT.

This chain links TRBV29-1 with TRBJ2-3, with 9 bases lining up with TRBD1. The CDR3 spans 16 residues. In germline, CDR1 is SQVTM, CDR2 ANQGSEA. V lost 0 bases and J lost 2; bases outside the gene matches: 6. The CDR3 sequence: CSVEDTGGVNTDTQYF. The CDR3, as DNA: TGCAGCGTTGAAGATACAGGGGGCGTTAACACAGATACGCAGTATTTT.

There are a few counts of this clone. The CDR3 here is CASSPGESSKAFF. The DNA for the CDR3 is TGTGCCAGCTCTCCGGGAGAATCTTCTAAAGCTTTCTTT. This chain connects TRBV18 to TRBJ1-1; D is uncertain. Trimming cost V 6 bases and J 9 bases, with 17 bases left between them. Germline values: CDR1 KGHSH, CDR2 LQKENI. This CDR3 is 13 amino acids long.

In this sample, this clone turned up a few times. The chain uses TRBV28 and TRBJ1-5; no definite D call. Germline CDR1 and CDR2: MDHEN and SYDVKM. V gave up 3 bases and J gave up 7 bases, with 7 bases separating them. The CDR3 contains 12 residues. In DNA, the CDR3 is TGTGCCAGCAGTTTTCTAGGACAGCCCCAGCATTTT. Its translation: CASSFLGQPQHF. Together with reference TRBV28 and TRBJ1-5, the CDR3 gives the full variable domain: DVKVTQSSRYLVKRTGEKVFLECVQDMDHENMFWYRQDPGLGLRLIYFSYDVKMKEKGDIPEGYSVSREKKERFSLILESASTNQTSMYLCASSFLGQPQHFGDGTRLSIL.

The chain carries TRBV5-5 and TRBJ1-6; possible D gene TRBD1, 5 bases. The V gene lost 0 bases and the J gene lost 10 bases, with 11 bases spanning the gap. The CDR3 runs 14 residues. Germline V gene sequence: CDR1 SGHKS, CDR2 YYEKEE (reference sequence). The DNA for the CDR3 is TGTGCCAGCAGCTTGGTGGGGGGAGGGTCACCCCTCCACTTT. This gives the protein CASSLVGGGSPLHF.

The chain couples TRBV6-1 to TRBJ2-4, with D possibly matching TRBD1 (6 bases). Germline assignment: CDR1 MNHNS and CDR2 SASEGT. This CDR3 is built from 16 residues. Trimming left V 1 base short and J 1 base short, with 11 bases between. CDR3: CASSEGGGKAKNIQYF. CDR3 nucleotide sequence: TGTGCCAGCAGTGAAGGTGGGGGCAAGGCCAAAAACATTCAGTACTTC.

The chain carries TRBV3-1 (or the pseudogene TRBV3-2) and TRBJ1-6; D might be TRBD1 (5 bases). Germline assignment: CDR1 LGHDT and CDR2 YNNKEL (reference sequence). CDR3 length equals 13 residues. Trimming took 5 bases from V and 12 from J, leaving 14 bases between them. The CDR3 bases are TGTGCCAGCAGCTTAAGTAGGGGCTTACCCCTCCACTTT. Amino acids: CASSLSRGLPLHF.

The CDR3 loop is CASSLDSGGDPRQYF. In DNA form, the CDR3 reads TGTGCCAGCAGTTTAGATAGCGGGGGGGACCCTCGGCAGTATTTT. The chain carries TRBV6-5 and TRBJ2-3, with 11 positions matching TRBD2. With V trimmed by 4 bases and J by 11 bases, 11 bases remained unmatched. The CDR3 runs 15 residues. Germline V gene lookup returns CDR1 MNHEY and CDR2 SVGAGI.

The chain uses TRBV28 and TRBJ1-4; a weak D match, TRBD1 (5 bases). Germline CDR1 reads MDHEN; CDR2 reads SYDVKM. V dropped 5 bases and J dropped 11 bases, with 21 bases sitting between them. The CDR3 is 15 residues long. The CDR3 coding sequence is TGTGCCAGCAGTGTTACCGGGACTGAAGCTTGGAAACTGTTTTTT. Its translation is CASSVTGTEAWKLFF. The whole variable domain, filled in from reference TRBV28 and TRBJ1-4, reads DVKVTQSSRYLVKRTGEKVFLECVQDMDHENMFWYRQDPGLGLRLIYFSYDVKMKEKGDIPEGYSVSREKKERFSLILESASTNQTSMYLCASSVTGTEAWKLFFGSGTQLSVL.

The rearrangement joins TRBV12-3 or TRBV12-4 to TRBJ2-7; a weak D match, TRBD2 (6 bases). V was clipped by 5 bases and J by 7 bases, with 12 bases between them. This CDR3 region has 12 residues. CDR3 in DNA: TGTGCCAGCAGTGGGGGGTTGCGGGAGCAGTACTTC. It encodes CASSGGLREQYF.

V gene TRBV18 combines with J gene TRBJ2-1; 14 nucleotides agree with TRBD2. The CDR3 has 19 residues. Germline V gene sequence: CDR1 KGHSH, CDR2 LQKENI. V lost 4 bases, J lost 2 bases, and 10 bases stayed unmatched. CDR3 protein: CASSLTPGLAGAPYNEQFF. Written as DNA, the CDR3 is TGTGCCAGCTCACTTACACCGGGACTAGCGGGGGCCCCCTACAATGAGCAGTTCTTC.

The genes are TRBV15 and TRBJ2-2; no reliable D call. The CDR3 runs 14 residues. V was trimmed by 5 bases and J by 5 bases, leaving 12 bases between them. Germline V gene data show CDR1 as LNHNV and CDR2 as YYDKDF (reference sequence). CDR3 bases: TGTGCCACCAGCCTAGGTCCTAATACCGGGGAGCTGTTTTTT. This gives the protein CATSLGPNTGELFF.

The rearrangement uses TRBV7-6 and TRBJ1-2; 8 bases are shared with TRBD1. This CDR3 contains 10 residues. Germline V gene lookup returns CDR1 SGHVS and CDR2 FNYEAQ. Trimming cost V 6 bases and J 12 bases; bases outside gene matches: 3. The CDR3 DNA sequence: TGTGCCAGCAGTCGACAGGGGAACACCTTC. Amino acid sequence: CASSRQGNTF.

The chain has TRBV7-8 and TRBJ2-1; TRBD2 is a possible D gene (6 bases). CDR1 and CDR2 (germline): SGHVS, FQNEAQ. V was trimmed by 2 bases and J by 10 bases, leaving 15 bases between them. The CDR3 consists of 14 residues. CDR3 loop: CASSLTGAGGEQFF. CDR3 coding DNA: TGTGCCAGCAGCTTAACTGGAGCAGGAGGGGAGCAGTTCTTC.

This chain joins TRBV7-2 and TRBJ2-5; D is unclear. CDR1 is SGHTA, CDR2 FQGNSA, per germline. V was pared by 1 base and J by 4 bases, with 13 bases between. The CDR3 sequence is 15 residues long. CDR3 loop: CASSLVVGRGETQYF. The CDR3 DNA reads as TGTGCCAGCAGCTTAGTGGTGGGCCGTGGAGAGACCCAGTACTTC.

This clone was recorded only once. This sequence joins TRBV10-3 and TRBJ1-1, with a tentative D call TRBD1 (6 bases). The germline V gene encodes CDR1 ENHRY and CDR2 SYGVKD. The ends were cut back, 4 bases at V and 1 base at J, with 16 bases in the middle. This CDR3 contains 16 residues. The CDR3 protein is CAISGSSGTQNTEAFF. CDR3 coding DNA: TGTGCCATCAGTGGATCCTCCGGGACACAGAACACTGAAGCTTTCTTT.

The V gene is TRBV19, the J gene TRBJ1-4; 7 bases map to TRBD1. The J segment lost 5 bases and the V segment lost 8 bases, leaving 8 bases of the junction unmatched. The CDR3 has 14 amino acids. The germline gives CDR1 LNHDA, CDR2 SQIVND (reference sequence). The CDR3 sequence is CASGSGTANEKLFF. CDR3 nucleotides: TGTGCCAGTGGATCCGGGACAGCAAATGAAAAACTGTTTTTT.

The rearrangement links TRBV6-5 to TRBJ1-1; D not certain. Germline assignment: CDR1 MNHEY and CDR2 SVGAGI. The CDR3 totals 13 residues. Trimming left V 4 bases short and J 6 bases short, with 12 bases between. CDR3 nucleotides: TGTGCCAGCAGTTCCAGTTCGTTGTCTGAAGCTTTCTTT. Its protein product is CASSSSSLSEAFF.

This clone was found a few times. This rearrangement joins TRBV28 to TRBJ2-2; D not certain. Germline CDR1 is MDHEN and CDR2 is SYDVKM. There are 17 residues in the CDR3. V shed 4 bases and J shed 2 bases, with 17 bases lying between them. CDR3 DNA sequence: TGTGCCAGCAGTTCGCAAATCTTCCATAGAAACACCGGGGAGCTGTTTTTT. Its protein is CASSSQIFHRNTGELFF.